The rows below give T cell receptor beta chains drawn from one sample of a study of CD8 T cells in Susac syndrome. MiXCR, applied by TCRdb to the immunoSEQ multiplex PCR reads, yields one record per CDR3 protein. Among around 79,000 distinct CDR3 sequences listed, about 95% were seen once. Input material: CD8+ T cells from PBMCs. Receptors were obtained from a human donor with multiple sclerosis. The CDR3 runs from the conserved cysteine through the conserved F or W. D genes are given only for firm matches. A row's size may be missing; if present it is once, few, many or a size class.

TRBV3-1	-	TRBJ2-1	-	TGTGCCAGCAGCCAAGATGTATGGAGGGTGGGGCGCAATGAGCAGTTCTTC	CASSQDVWRVGRNEQFF
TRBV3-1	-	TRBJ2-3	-	TGTGCCAGCAGCCAAGATCCGGGTGGTGGGGATACGCAGTATTTT	CASSQDPGGGDTQYF
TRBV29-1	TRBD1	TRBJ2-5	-	TGCAGCGTTCACAGGGGGGACCAAGAGACCCAGTACTTC	CSVHRGDQETQYF
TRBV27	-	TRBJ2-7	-	TGTGCCAGCACCCGGACCAGCGAGCAGTACTTC	CASTRTSEQYF
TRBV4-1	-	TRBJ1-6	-	TGCGCCAGCAGCCTGAGAGGGTTAGAATCACCCCTCCACTTT	CASSLRGLESPLHF
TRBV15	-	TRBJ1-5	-	TGTGCCACCAGCAGAGAAGGGTCCCGGCAGCCCCAGCATTTT	CATSREGSRQPQHF
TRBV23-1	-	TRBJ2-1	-	TGCGCCAGCAGTCGACCCTACAATGAGCAGTTCTTC	CASSRPYNEQFF
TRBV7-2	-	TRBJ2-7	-	TGTGCCAGCAGCTTAGGGGCGGCTAGTGAGCAGTACTTC	CASSLGAASEQYF
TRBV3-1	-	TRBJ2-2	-	TGTGCCAGCAAGAGGCCTAGCGGGGAGCTGTTTTTT	CASKRPSGELFF
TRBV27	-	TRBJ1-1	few	TGTGCCAGCAGTTTATCCACAGGATTGACTGAAGCTTTCTTT	CASSLSTGLTEAFF
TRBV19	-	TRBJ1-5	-	TGTGCCAGTAGTATAGATCTGGGGGCCGGTCAGCCCCAGCATTTT	CASSIDLGAGQPQHF
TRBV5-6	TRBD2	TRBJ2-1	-	TGTGCCAGCAGCTTGGCCTACGGGGGACTAGCGGCCAATGAGCAGTTCTTC	CASSLAYGGLAANEQFF
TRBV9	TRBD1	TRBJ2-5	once	TGTGCCAGCAGCGGGGGACAGTACCAAGAGACCCAGTACTTC	CASSGGQYQETQYF
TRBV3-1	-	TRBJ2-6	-	TGTGCCAGCAGCCAAGTCGGAGGCCCTGGGGCCAACGTCCTGACTTTC	CASSQVGGPGANVLTF
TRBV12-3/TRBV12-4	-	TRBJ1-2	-	TGTGCCAGCAGTTCCCCGACCGCCTTAGGGGGCTACACCTTC	CASSSPTALGGYTF
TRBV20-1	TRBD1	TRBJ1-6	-	TGCAGTGCCGTTTTTGGGGACAGACGTAATTCACCCCTCCACTTT	CSAVFGDRRNSPLHF
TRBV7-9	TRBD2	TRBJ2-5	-	TGTGCCAGCAGCCCACCGGAGCGGGGGCAAGAGACCCAGTACTTC	CASSPPERGQETQYF
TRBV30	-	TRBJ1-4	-	TGTGCCTTATCGCCCCACGCTACGACCCCGTCGTCCTATGAAAAACTGTTTTTT	CALSPHATTPSSYEKLFF